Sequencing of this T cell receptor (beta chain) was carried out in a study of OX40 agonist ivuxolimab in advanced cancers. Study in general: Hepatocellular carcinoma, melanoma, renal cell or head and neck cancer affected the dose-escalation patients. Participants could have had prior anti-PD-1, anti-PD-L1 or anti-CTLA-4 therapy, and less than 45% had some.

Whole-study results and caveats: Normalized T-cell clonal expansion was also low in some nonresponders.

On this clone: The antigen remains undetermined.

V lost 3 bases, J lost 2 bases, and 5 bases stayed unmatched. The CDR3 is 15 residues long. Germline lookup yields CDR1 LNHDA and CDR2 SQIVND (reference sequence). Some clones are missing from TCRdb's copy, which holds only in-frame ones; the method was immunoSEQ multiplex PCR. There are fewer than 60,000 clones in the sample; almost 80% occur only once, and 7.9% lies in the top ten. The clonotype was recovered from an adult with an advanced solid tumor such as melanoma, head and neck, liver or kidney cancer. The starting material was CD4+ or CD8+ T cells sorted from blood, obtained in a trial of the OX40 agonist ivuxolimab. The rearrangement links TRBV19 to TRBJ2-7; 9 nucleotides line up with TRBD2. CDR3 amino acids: CASSIRLAGPYEQYF. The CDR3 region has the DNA TGTGCCAGTAGTATCCGGCTAGCGGGGCCCTACGAGCAGTACTTC.